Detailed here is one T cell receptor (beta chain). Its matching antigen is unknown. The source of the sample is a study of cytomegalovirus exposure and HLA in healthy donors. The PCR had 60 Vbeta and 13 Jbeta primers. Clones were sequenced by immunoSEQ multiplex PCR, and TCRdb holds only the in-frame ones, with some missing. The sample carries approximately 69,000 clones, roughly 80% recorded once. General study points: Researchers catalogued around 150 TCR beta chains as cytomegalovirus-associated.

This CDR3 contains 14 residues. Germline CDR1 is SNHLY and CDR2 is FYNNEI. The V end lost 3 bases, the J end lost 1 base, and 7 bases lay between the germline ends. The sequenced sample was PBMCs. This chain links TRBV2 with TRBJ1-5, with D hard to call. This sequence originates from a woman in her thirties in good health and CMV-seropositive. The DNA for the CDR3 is TGTGCCAGCAGTGATCCGGGAAGCAATCAGCCCCAGCATTTT. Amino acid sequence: CASSDPGSNQPQHF.